These T cell receptor beta chains were read from a single sample in a study of radiotherapy plus CTLA-4 blockade in lung cancer. Sequencing used immunoSEQ multiplex PCR; TCRdb keeps in-frame clones, though not all of them. The profile shows about 100,000 clones, about four fifths of them singletons. This specimen consisted of peripheral blood, obtained from a patient treated with radiotherapy plus ipilimumab. These receptors were collected from a human donor with non-small cell lung cancer who had stable disease on radiotherapy plus ipilimumab. CDR3s include the opening cysteine and the closing phenylalanine or tryptophan. D genes are given only for firm matches. Size is stated for part of the rows, as once, few or many counts, or as a class when the clone is expanded.

15,TRBV5-5,.,.,TRBJ2-7,CASSPTSGTPYEQYF,TGTGCCAGCAGCCCAACCTCCGGGACTCCCTACGAGCAGTACTTC
13,TRBV19,few,.,TRBJ1-2,CASSTGTSYGYTF,TGTGCCAGTAGTACCGGGACCTCCTATGGCTACACCTTC
11,TRBV20-1,once,TRBD1,TRBJ2-1,CSANRGNEQFF,TGCAGTGCCAACAGGGGGAATGAGCAGTTCTTC
15,TRBV6-1,.,TRBD1,TRBJ1-5,CASSDGQGGNQPQHF,TGTGCCAGCAGTGACGGACAGGGGGGCAATCAGCCCCAGCATTTT
14,TRBV7-8,.,.,TRBJ1-4,CASTMPGALEKLFF,TGTGCCAGCACCATGCCAGGGGCCCTGGAAAAACTGTTTTTT
14,TRBV5-8,.,.,TRBJ1-5,CASSLDGYTDTQHF,TGTGCCAGCAGCTTGGACGGTTACACAGATACGCAGCATTTT
15,TRBV5-4,.,TRBD1,TRBJ2-7,CASSLGGQGTYEQYF,TGTGCCAGCAGCTTGGGGGGACAGGGGACCTACGAGCAGTACTTC
15,TRBV5-1,once,.,TRBJ2-7,CASSLGPGENYEQYF,TGCGCCAGCAGCCTTGGACCAGGAGAAAACTACGAGCAGTACTTC
17,TRBV23-1,once,.,TRBJ1-5,CASTPGKGREKNQPQHF,TGCGCCAGCACCCCGGGTAAGGGCAGGGAAAAAAATCAGCCCCAGCATTTT
14,TRBV10-2,.,TRBD2,TRBJ2-5,CASTIAGGRETQYF,TGCGCCAGTACTATAGCGGGGGGCCGAGAGACCCAGTACTTC
15,TRBV10-3,.,.,TRBJ2-1,CAISESLDRTNEQFF,TGTGCCATCAGTGAGTCGCTGGATAGAACGAATGAGCAGTTCTTC
15,TRBV11-1,.,.,TRBJ1-1,CASSLAGAQNTEAFF,TGTGCCAGCAGCTTAGCGGGGGCCCAGAACACTGAAGCTTTCTTT
13,TRBV6-5,.,.,TRBJ1-2,CASSWYRDGGYTF,TGTGCCAGCAGTTGGTACAGGGATGGAGGCTACACCTTC
15,TRBV9,.,.,TRBJ2-5,CASSVGGNSLETQYF,TGTGCCAGCAGCGTAGGGGGGAACTCCCTAGAGACCCAGTACTTC
14,TRBV2,.,.,TRBJ1-5,CASRTEYGNQPQHF,TGTGCCAGTAGGACCGAATATGGCAATCAGCCCCAGCATTTT
16,TRBV4-2,.,.,TRBJ2-2,CASSLTGTSNTGELFF,TGTGCCAGCAGCCTAACCGGGACTTCGAACACCGGGGAGCTGTTTTTT
16,TRBV28,few,TRBD1,TRBJ1-4,CASSGQGGGTNEKLFF,TGTGCCAGCAGCGGACAGGGGGGGGGAACTAATGAAAAACTGTTTTTT
14,TRBV29-1,.,TRBD1,TRBJ2-7,CSVTLYRGSYEQYF,TGCAGCGTCACGTTATACAGGGGCTCCTACGAGCAGTACTTC
16,TRBV7-6,.,TRBD2,TRBJ2-3,CASSYTRTSGGGTQYF,TGTGCCAGCAGCTACACCCGGACTAGCGGTGGAGGTACGCAGTATTTT
17,TRBV7-2,.,.,TRBJ2-3,CASSLASRGATGGTQYF,TGTGCCAGCAGCTTAGCCTCCCGAGGAGCAACGGGCGGTACGCAGTATTTT
13,TRBV2,few,.,TRBJ1-3,CASHGGAGNTIYF,TGTGCCAGCCATGGAGGGGCTGGAAACACCATATATTTT
14,TRBV5-1,.,.,TRBJ2-7,CASSPRGARDEQYF,TGCGCCAGCAGCCCCAGGGGGGCCAGGGACGAGCAGTACTTC
15,TRBV28,.,TRBD1,TRBJ2-1,CASGPRTGAQNEQFF,TGTGCCAGCGGACCCCGGACAGGGGCCCAAAATGAGCAGTTCTTC
15,TRBV4-1,.,.,TRBJ1-5,CASSQVSGGRQPQHF,TGCGCCAGCAGCCAGGTTTCTGGAGGGAGGCAGCCCCAGCATTTT
13,TRBV9,.,TRBD1,TRBJ1-1,CASSSRDSTEAFF,TGTGCCAGCAGCTCCCGGGACAGTACTGAAGCTTTCTTT
17,TRBV19,.,.,TRBJ2-7,CASSIGIPGATSYEQYF,TGTGCCAGTAGTATAGGGATCCCGGGGGCGACCTCCTACGAGCAGTACTTC
15,TRBV7-9,.,TRBD1,TRBJ2-4,CASTRDRETKNIQYF,TGTGCCAGCACCCGGGACAGGGAGACAAAAAACATTCAGTACTTC
12,TRBV15,.,.,TRBJ2-5,CATSRARETQYF,TGTGCCACCAGCAGGGCCAGGGAGACCCAGTACTTC
12,TRBV10-2,few,.,TRBJ2-7,CASSELNYEQYF,TGCGCCAGCAGTGAGCTGAACTACGAGCAGTACTTC
14,TRBV7-2,.,.,TRBJ2-3,CASSLGRFTDTQYF,TGTGCCAGCAGCTTAGGCAGGTTCACAGATACGCAGTATTTT
15,TRBV28,.,.,TRBJ2-3,CASSQPTGGEDTQYF,TGTGCCAGCAGCCAACCCACAGGGGGGGAAGATACGCAGTATTTT
14,TRBV27,.,TRBD1,TRBJ1-1,CASSRGQGGTEAFF,TGTGCCAGCAGCCGAGGACAGGGGGGCACTGAAGCTTTCTTT
13,TRBV25-1,.,TRBD2,TRBJ2-1,CASSGGAGGEQFF,TGTGCCAGCAGTGGGGGTGCGGGGGGGGAGCAGTTCTTC
15,TRBV29-1,.,.,TRBJ1-1,CSVSGWGGGNTEAFF,TGCAGCGTTTCGGGTTGGGGAGGGGGGAACACTGAAGCTTTCTTT
10,TRBV25-1,.,.,TRBJ1-2,CASRGDGYTF,TGTGCCAGCAGAGGGGATGGCTACACCTTC
13,TRBV5-1,.,TRBD1,TRBJ2-1,CASSLPGGGEQFF,TGCGCCAGCAGCTTGCCAGGGGGCGGTGAGCAGTTCTTC
14,TRBV19,.,TRBD1,TRBJ1-2,CASSIGGQGGGYTF,TGTGCCAGTAGTATAGGGGGACAGGGAGGTGGCTACACCTTC
13,TRBV9,.,.,TRBJ2-6,CASSVAGANVLTF,TGTGCCAGCAGCGTAGCTGGGGCCAACGTCCTGACTTTC
15,TRBV6-6,few,.,TRBJ2-7,CASSSSGAGEYEQYF,TGTGCCAGCAGTTCCTCGGGGGCGGGAGAGTACGAGCAGTACTTC
15,TRBV6-1,.,.,TRBJ2-2,CASSWDPLVTGELFF,TGTGCCAGCAGTTGGGACCCGCTAGTCACCGGGGAGCTGTTTTTT
15,TRBV28,.,.,TRBJ2-5,CASSSPVGPQETQYF,TGTGCCAGCAGTTCACCAGTAGGCCCTCAAGAGACCCAGTACTTC
13,TRBV11-2,.,.,TRBJ2-7,CASRGNGRNEQYF,TGTGCCAGCAGAGGAAATGGACGGAACGAGCAGTACTTC
19,TRBV9,.,TRBD2,TRBJ2-2,CASSVGPSGRADSTGELFF,TGTGCCAGCAGCGTCGGTCCTAGCGGGAGGGCCGATAGCACCGGGGAGCTGTTTTTT
14,TRBV5-4,once,TRBD1,TRBJ2-7,CASSSGQGAYEQYF,TGTGCCAGCAGCTCGGGACAGGGAGCTTACGAGCAGTACTTC
15,TRBV6-4,once,.,TRBJ2-7,CASPLGGRSSYEQYF,TGTGCCAGCCCCCTGGGTGGGAGAAGCTCCTACGAGCAGTACTTC
16,TRBV7-6,once,.,TRBJ2-2,CASSLAGLMGTGELFF,TGTGCCAGCAGCTTAGCGGGGTTGATGGGCACCGGGGAGCTGTTTTTT
15,TRBV7-2,.,TRBD1,TRBJ1-2,CASSHEQGLGYGYTF,TGTGCCAGCAGCCATGAACAGGGGTTAGGGTATGGCTACACCTTC
19,TRBV9,.,TRBD2,TRBJ2-1,CASSVQEGSGSGSYNEQFF,TGTGCCAGCAGCGTACAAGAGGGTAGCGGGAGCGGATCCTACAATGAGCAGTTCTTC
14,TRBV2,.,.,TRBJ2-7,CASSQMTETYEQYF,TGTGCCAGCAGCCAAATGACAGAAACCTACGAGCAGTACTTC
16,TRBV5-4,.,TRBD2,TRBJ2-1,CASRRDYQSSYNEQFF,TGTGCCAGCAGGCGGGACTATCAGAGCTCCTACAATGAGCAGTTCTTC
14,TRBV11-3,.,.,TRBJ2-5,CASSFMGAGETQYF,TGTGCCAGCAGCTTCATGGGGGCTGGGGAGACCCAGTACTTC
12,TRBV7-9,.,.,TRBJ1-1,CASSAINTEAFF,TGTGCCAGCAGCGCGATAAACACTGAAGCTTTCTTT
16,TRBV28,.,TRBD2,TRBJ2-7,CASSPLAAGSSYEQYF,TGTGCCAGCAGTCCTCTAGCGGCGGGAAGCTCCTACGAGCAGTACTTC
16,TRBV9,.,TRBD2,TRBJ2-7,CASSARLAGSSYEQYF,TGTGCCAGCAGCGCACGACTAGCGGGGAGCTCCTACGAGCAGTACTTC
14,TRBV6-1,once,.,TRBJ1-4,CASSEDRVHEKLFF,TGTGCCAGCAGTGAAGACAGGGTACATGAAAAACTGTTTTTT